Shown below are 8 T cell receptor beta chains from a single sample sequenced in a study of a mutant IDH1 vaccine in newly diagnosed glioma. No antigens are known for them. TCRdb's copy holds only in-frame clones and misses some; the assay was immunoSEQ multiplex PCR. The sample shows tens of thousands of clones, 81% of them seen only once. This sample's time point: week 23, last vaccination. Each vaccine dose was 300 ug of mutant IDH1 20-mer peptide, with topical imiquimod. This material consisted of PBMCs, taken from a glioma patient whose treatment included an IDH1 peptide vaccine. The receptors here all came from a man aged 35-49 years with glioma.

The chain recombines TRBV6-5 with TRBJ2-2, with unresolved D. CDR1 is MNHEY, CDR2 SVGAGI, per germline. This CDR3 region has 14 residues. V was trimmed by 2 bases and J by 8 bases, leaving 12 bases between them. For the CDR3, the DNA is TGTGCCAGCAGTTACGAACTCAATGGGGGGGAGCTGTTTTTT. This translates into CASSYELNGGELFF.

DNA of the CDR3: TGCGCCAGCAGCTTGAACAGACAGGGGGTCTTGTCCTACGAGCAGTACTTC. Its protein is CASSLNRQGVLSYEQYF. The chain is built from TRBV5-1 and TRBJ2-7; 9 bases match TRBD1. V lost 1 base, J lost 1 base, and 9 bases stayed unmatched. Germline V lookup: CDR1 SGHRS, CDR2 YFSETQ. This CDR3 comprises 17 residues.

The chain links TRBV20-1 to TRBJ2-5, with D unclear. CDR3 length: 11 amino acids. Germline loops: CDR1 DFQATT, CDR2 SNEGSKA (reference sequence). The V gene lost 5 bases and the J gene lost 5 bases, with 9 bases spanning the gap. The CDR3 sequence is CSAGPRETQYF. In DNA form, the CDR3 reads TGCAGTGCTGGACCGCGGGAGACCCAGTACTTC.

This clone was picked up a small number of times. The chain combines TRBV7-9 with TRBJ2-7; either TRBD1 or TRBD2 may fit D (6 bases each). The V gene's germline CDR1 is SEHNR and CDR2 FQNEAQ (reference sequence). The CDR3 covers 14 residues. V lost 0 bases to trimming and J lost 5 bases, with 11 bases between them. For the CDR3, the DNA is TGTGCCAGCAGCTTAGCACGGGGGCACGACGAGCAGTACTTC. This encodes CASSLARGHDEQYF.

The genes are TRBV27 and TRBJ1-2; 8 bases fit TRBD1. The V gene's germline CDR1 is MNHEY and CDR2 SMNVEV (reference sequence). V shed 3 bases and J 7 bases; nucleotides not matched to a gene: 10. CDR3 size: 15 residues. CDR3 amino acids: CASSFRWQGAPGYTF. The CDR3 nucleotides are TGTGCCAGCAGTTTCAGATGGCAGGGGGCCCCTGGCTACACCTTC.

The rearrangement joins TRBV18 to TRBJ2-3; D not resolved. From germline, CDR1 is KGHSH and CDR2 LQKENI. The CDR3 contains 12 residues. V gave up 3 bases and J gave up 4 bases, with 5 bases separating them. CDR3 amino acids: CASSPLADTQYF. CDR3 bases: TGTGCCAGCTCACCTTTGGCAGATACGCAGTATTTT.

The chain is built from TRBV10-3 and TRBJ2-5, with TRBD1 matching over 9 bases. TRBJ2-7 explains the end of the DNA better; the J call may be wrong. The V gene's germline CDR1 is ENHRY and CDR2 SYGVKD. This CDR3 has 15 amino acids. The CDR3 region is CAISDLGTGPYEQYF. DNA of the CDR3: TGTGCCATCAGTGACCTAGGGACAGGGCCCTACGAGCAGTACTTC.

The chain joins TRBV7-2 to TRBJ1-6; D is uncertain. Between the trimmed V and J ends, which lost 5 bases and 11 bases, there was a span of 10 bases. The length of the CDR3 is 12 residues. The germline V gene encodes CDR1 SGHTA and CDR2 FQGNSA. The CDR3 coding sequence is TGTGCCAGCAGCCTGGGCGATACACCCCTCCACTTT. Translating it yields CASSLGDTPLHF. Filled out from reference TRBV7-2 and TRBJ1-6, the complete variable domain reads GAGVSQSPSNKVTEKGKDVELRCDPISGHTALYWYRQSLGQGLEFLIYFQGNSAPDKSGLPSDRFSAERTGGSVSTLTIQRTQQEDSAVYLCASSLGDTPLHFGNGTRLTVT.